The source of this T cell receptor beta chain is a study of T-cell reconstitution after alpha-beta-depleted transplantation in children. A TCRbeta library incorporating unique molecular identifiers was prepared. TCRdb re-called the PCR reads through MiXCR, storing one row per CDR3 protein. The sample shows 500,000 to 600,000 distinct CDR3 sequences, about a quarter of them seen only once. The sample holds many counts of this clonotype. V dropped 4 bases and J dropped 12 bases, with 17 bases sitting between them. Germline CDR1 is SGHDT and CDR2 is YYEEEE. The CDR3 runs to 13 residues. V is TRBV5-6 and J is TRBJ2-1; a possible D gene is TRBD1 (6 bases). The TCR comes from a boy younger than two with Wiskott-Aldrich syndrome, due to receive a stem cell transplant. This specimen was PBMCs, taken before TCRalphabeta/CD19-depleted stem cell transplant. The CDR3 DNA is TGTGCCAGCAGCGCCCTCAGGGGACCTGGGCAGTTCTTC. It specifies CASSALRGPGQFF.